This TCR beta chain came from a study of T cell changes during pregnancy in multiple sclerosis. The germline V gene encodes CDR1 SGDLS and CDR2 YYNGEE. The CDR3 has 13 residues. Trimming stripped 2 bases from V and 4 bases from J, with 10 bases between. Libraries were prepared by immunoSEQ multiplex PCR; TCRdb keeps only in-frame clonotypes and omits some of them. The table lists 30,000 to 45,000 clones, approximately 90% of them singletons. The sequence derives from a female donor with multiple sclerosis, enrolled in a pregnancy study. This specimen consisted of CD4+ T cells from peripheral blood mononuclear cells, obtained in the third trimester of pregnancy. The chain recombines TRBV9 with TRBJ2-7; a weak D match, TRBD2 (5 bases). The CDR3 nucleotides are TGTGCCAGCAGCGTGGACTCTGAGTACGAGCAGTACTTC. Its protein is CASSVDSEYEQYF.